The following is a T cell receptor (beta chain) sequence with its context. Its cognate antigen has yet to be identified. No quality values exist for individual bases; no much larger clone is one base distant. This sample is part of a study of T cell changes during pregnancy in multiple sclerosis (dated by TCRdb to the late 2010s). The study in broad terms: In women with multiple sclerosis, the researchers looked at how the T cell repertoire shifted as pregnancy progressed.

The protocol used for the library was the immunoSEQ multiplex PCR assay. TCRdb's version of the immuneACCESS table is confined to in-frame rearrangements and falls short of the full clone set. An unresolved V gene accounts for under half of the shortfall where checked; the remainder is of unknown origin. The sample contains roughly 83,000 clones, over 80% of them found a single time. Clones ranked in the top ten supply roughly 3.5% of the sample. Its CDR3 holds 14 amino acids, cysteine through phenylalanine. Kept here is only the CDR3 DNA, which spans 42 bases and is read in frame from base 1. The V and J ends are trimmed by 2 bases and 8 bases, leaving 13 bases between them. CDR1 and CDR2 were assigned from the germline V gene as SNHLY and FYNNEI.

The rearrangement combines TRBV2 with TRBJ1-5; the D gene is perhaps TRBD1, on 6 matching bases. The receptor was isolated from a female donor in good health, serving as a control in a pregnancy study. Some clones in this sample may be carry-over from other donors' samples. The material was PBMCs, obtained in the first trimester of pregnancy. The DNA is TGTGCCAGCAGTGAATTGAGGGGGTTGGAGCCCCAGCATTTT. Translated, it gives CASSELRGLEPQHF.